The next 13 T cell receptor beta chains were all read from a single sample in a study of technical replicates of blood from a few donors. Produced via immunoSEQ multiplex PCR; TCRdb's table is partial and in-frame only. The table includes approximately 78,000 clones, just under 97% detected once. The sample taken for sequencing was T cells isolated from PBMCs. These receptors originate from a human donor in good health.

V usage is TRBV7-2 and J usage is TRBJ2-5; 7 bases align to TRBD2. With V trimmed by 5 bases and J by 9 bases, 15 bases remained unmatched. The length of the CDR3 is 15 residues. Per the germline V gene, CDR1 is SGHTA and CDR2 is FQGNSA. In DNA form, the CDR3 reads TGTGCCAGCAGCACAGCCCGACTAGCCGGGCGGTCCCAGTACTTC. Protein: CASSTARLAGRSQYF.

The chain recombines TRBV4-1 with TRBJ1-1; D perhaps matches TRBD1 (5 bases). V was clipped by 1 base and J by 6 bases, with 15 bases between them. Per germline, CDR1 MGHRA and CDR2 YSYEKL. The CDR3 runs 15 residues. The CDR3, as DNA: TGCGCCAGCAGCCAAGCGTTCACCGGGGGATCTGAAGCTTTCTTT. Protein product: CASSQAFTGGSEAFF.

In this sample, this clone turned up once. This chain joins TRBV7-6 and TRBJ1-2; 8 positions agree with TRBD1. V lost 5 bases and J lost 4; bases outside the gene matches: 15. This CDR3 spans 17 amino acids. From germline, CDR1 is SGHVS and CDR2 FNYEAQ. CDR3 residues: CASSVRRPGQVVYGYTF. The DNA for the CDR3 is TGTGCCAGCAGCGTAAGACGTCCGGGACAGGTCGTCTATGGCTACACCTTC. Together with reference TRBV7-6 and TRBJ1-2, the CDR3 gives the full variable domain: GAGVSQSPRYKVTKRGQDVALRCDPISGHVSLYWYRQALGQGPEFLTYFNYEAQQDKSGLPNDRFSAERPEGSISTLTIQRTEQRDSAMYRCASSVRRPGQVVYGYTFGSGTRLTVV.

The V and J genes are TRBV5-6 and TRBJ1-3, with D possibly matching TRBD1 (5 bases). CDR1 is SGHDT, CDR2 YYEEEE, per germline. The CDR3 runs 15 residues. Trimming stripped 0 bases from V and 2 bases from J, with 9 bases between. CDR3 in DNA: TGTGCCAGCAGCTTGGCCCGGGGGGCTGGAAACACCATATATTTT. This encodes CASSLARGAGNTIYF.

This chain links TRBV10-3 with TRBJ1-2; TRBD1 agrees at 7 bases. Germline V CDR1 and CDR2: ENHRY, SYGVKD. The CDR3 spans 15 residues. With 2 bases clipped from V and 4 bases from J, the junction kept 7 bases outside the gene matches. CDR3 nucleotide sequence: TGTGCCATCAGTGAGCCGACGGACAGGATCTATGGCTACACCTTC. As protein: CAISEPTDRIYGYTF.

This clone was recorded once. The chain is built from TRBV28 and TRBJ2-7; 13 bases agree with TRBD2. This CDR3 has 17 amino acids. Trimming took 5 bases from V and 6 from J; bases not matched to a gene: 13. Germline CDR1 is MDHEN and CDR2 is SYDVKM. The CDR3 loop is CASSPLTTSGRAGEQYF. For the CDR3, the DNA is TGTGCCAGCAGTCCTCTCACCACTAGCGGGAGGGCGGGCGAGCAGTACTTC.

The chain employs TRBV6-4 and TRBJ2-1; 9 nucleotides line up with TRBD2. This CDR3 contains 15 residues. Losses at the gene ends were 5 bases for V and 4 bases for J; bases not matched to a gene: 6. CDR1 and CDR2 (germline): MRHNA, SNTAGT. DNA of the CDR3: TGTGCCAGCAGTACTTATAGCGGGAGTTACAATGAGCAGTTCTTC. Its protein is CASSTYSGSYNEQFF.

The chain couples TRBV19 to TRBJ1-1, with D possibly matching TRBD1 (6 bases). V lost 1 base to trimming and J lost 0 bases, with 9 bases between them. The germline CDR1 and CDR2 sequences are LNHDA and SQIVND (reference sequence). The CDR3 is made up of 15 amino acids. In DNA form, the CDR3 reads TGTGCCAGTAGTATAGCGGACAGCATGAACACTGAAGCTTTCTTT. As protein: CASSIADSMNTEAFF.

The rearrangement joins TRBV7-2 to TRBJ2-1; 13 nucleotides align to TRBD2. This CDR3 region has 14 residues. V trimming: 4 bases; J trimming: 8 bases; junction bases outside the gene matches: 2. Germline V gives CDR1 SGHTA, CDR2 FQGNSA. The CDR3 reads CASSWTSGSHEQFF. The CDR3 DNA reads TGTGCCAGCAGCTGGACTAGCGGGAGCCATGAGCAGTTCTTC. The variable domain in full, with the rest retrieved from reference TRBV7-2 and TRBJ2-1, is GAGVSQSPSNKVTEKGKDVELRCDPISGHTALYWYRQSLGQGLEFLIYFQGNSAPDKSGLPSDRFSAERTGGSVSTLTIQRTQQEDSAVYLCASSWTSGSHEQFFGPGTRLTVL.

V gene TRBV7-6 combines with J gene TRBJ2-7; the D is unclear. Germline lookup yields CDR1 SGHVS and CDR2 FNYEAQ. The CDR3 spans 14 residues. V lost 1 base, J lost 1 base, and 8 bases lay in between. The CDR3 nucleotides read TGTGCCAGCAGCTTAGATGGCTTTTCCTACGAGCAGTACTTC. Protein sequence: CASSLDGFSYEQYF.

Sample share makes this clone medium-sized (0.01 to 0.1%). The genes are TRBV6-5 and TRBJ1-5; D is perhaps TRBD1 (5 bases). In germline, CDR1 is MNHEY, CDR2 SVGAGI. V lost 6 bases to trimming and J lost 4 bases, with 13 bases between them. The CDR3 is 14 residues long. In DNA form, the CDR3 reads TGTGCCAGCAGCGCGGGACTACAAAATCAGCCCCAGCATTTT. It codes for CASSAGLQNQPQHF.

The genes are TRBV6-1 and TRBJ1-2; tentatively, D is TRBD1 (5 bases). V lost 2 bases to trimming and J lost 7 bases, with 17 bases between them. This CDR3 is built from 15 residues. The V gene's germline CDR1 is MNHNS and CDR2 SASEGT. The CDR3 DNA follows: TGTGCCAGCAGTGAAAACCTCACGCGGAGGGGTGGCTACACCTTC. This codes for CASSENLTRRGGYTF.

CDR3 region: CASSKTGDYRVTDTDTQYF. The CDR3 bases are TGTGCCAGCAGCAAGACGGGGGACTACAGGGTTACGGACACAGATACGCAGTATTTT. This chain joins TRBV5-4 and TRBJ2-3, with D possibly matching TRBD2 (7 bases). CDR1 and CDR2 (germline): SGHNT, YYREEE (reference sequence). Trimming left V 4 bases short and J 2 bases short, with 26 bases between. The CDR3 spans 19 residues. Variable domain in full (rest from reference TRBV5-4 and TRBJ2-3): ETGVTQSPTHLIKTRGQQVTLRCSSQSGHNTVSWYQQALGQGPQFIFQYYREEENGRGNFPPRFSGLQFPNYSSELNVNALELDDSALYLCASSKTGDYRVTDTDTQYFGPGTRLTVL.